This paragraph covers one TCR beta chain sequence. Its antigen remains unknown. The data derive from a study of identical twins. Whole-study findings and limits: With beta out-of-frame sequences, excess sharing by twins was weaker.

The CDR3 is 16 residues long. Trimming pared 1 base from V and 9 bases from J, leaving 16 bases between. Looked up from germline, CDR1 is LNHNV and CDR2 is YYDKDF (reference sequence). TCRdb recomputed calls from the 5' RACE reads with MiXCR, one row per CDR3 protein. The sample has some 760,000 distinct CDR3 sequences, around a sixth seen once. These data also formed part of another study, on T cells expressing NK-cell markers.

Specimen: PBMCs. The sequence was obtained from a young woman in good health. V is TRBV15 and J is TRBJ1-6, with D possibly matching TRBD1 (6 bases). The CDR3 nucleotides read TGTGCCACCAGCAGAGTGGTAACGGGGGCGAGTTCACCCCTCCACTTT. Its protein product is CATSRVVTGASSPLHF. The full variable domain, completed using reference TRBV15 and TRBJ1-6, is DAMVIQNPRYQVTQFGKPVTLSCSQTLNHNVMYWYQQKSSQAPKLLFHYYDKDFNNEADTPDNFQSRRPNTSFCFLDIRSPGLGDTAMYLCATSRVVTGASSPLHFGNGTRLTVT.